A selection of T cell receptor beta chains follows, all from one sample in a study of CDR3 diversity in severe acne. TCRdb independently ran MiXCR on the PCR reads; one entry per CDR3 protein. This table holds approximately 84,000 distinct CDR3 sequences, roughly 51% found once. The sequenced sample was blood. The receptors were sampled from a male donor in good health, without acne. CDR3s include the opening cysteine and the closing phenylalanine or tryptophan. A D gene is named only where the DNA matches it firmly. Not every row has a clone size; where given, it reads once, few, many or a size class.

TRBV24-1	-	TRBJ2-2	-	TGTGCTACTGGTGATGCGCAAGAGGAGATCTACACCGGGGAGCTGTTTTTT	CATGDAQEEIYTGELFF
TRBV27	-	TRBJ2-5	many	TGTGCCAGCAGTCCCCAGGGTGGATGGCTACAAGAGACCCAGTACTTC	CASSPQGGWLQETQYF
TRBV29-1	-	TRBJ2-7	-	TGCAGCGTTGGCCAGGGGAGATCCTACGAGCAGTACTTC	CSVGQGRSYEQYF
TRBV6-1	-	TRBJ2-3	-	TGTGCCAGCAGTGAAAGAGCGGAGGGGACCACAGATACGCAGTATTTT	CASSERAEGTTDTQYF
TRBV24-1	TRBD2	TRBJ2-7	many	TGTGCCACAGCGGGACCAAACTACGAGCAGTACTTC	CATAGPNYEQYF
TRBV20-1	-	TRBJ2-7	-	TGCAGTGCTAGGGGTAGCGAGCAGTACTTC	CSARGSEQYF
TRBV6-2/TRBV6-3	-	TRBJ1-3	-	TGTGCCAGCAGAACAGTACGCTCTGGAAACACCATATATTTT	CASRTVRSGNTIYF
TRBV7-3	TRBD2	TRBJ2-1	few	TGTGCCAGCAGCTCGAGCGGGGGGGCGGGTGAGCAGTTCTTC	CASSSSGGAGEQFF
TRBV7-6	-	TRBJ1-3	-	TGTGCCAGCAGCATCGGGGCAGGGTCTGGAAACACCATATATTTT	CASSIGAGSGNTIYF
TRBV29-1	-	TRBJ2-3	medium-sized	TGCAGCGTTGACCGGGATACGCAGTATTTT	CSVDRDTQYF
TRBV6-1	-	TRBJ1-2	many	TGTGCCAGCACCGACGTGGGGGTGGGCGGCTACACCTTC	CASTDVGVGGYTF
TRBV9	TRBD1	TRBJ2-7	-	TGTGCCAGCAGCGTGGCGGGACAGGGGTCCTACGAGCAGTACTTC	CASSVAGQGSYEQYF
TRBV7-6	-	TRBJ2-1	many	TGTGCCAGCAGCCCCCAGGGGTCCTACAATGAGCAGTTCTTC	CASSPQGSYNEQFF
TRBV13	TRBD2	TRBJ2-1	-	TGTGCCAGCAGCTCCCGGACTAGCGGGAGGACCTCCCCGTTCTTC	CASSSRTSGRTSPFF
TRBV7-2	TRBD1	TRBJ1-1	-	TGTGCCAGCAGCGCCACAGGGGGAAGTAGAACTGAAGCTTTCTTT	CASSATGGSRTEAFF
TRBV9	TRBD2	TRBJ2-7	-	TGTGCCAGCAGCGATAGCGGGAACTCCTACGAGCAGTACTTC	CASSDSGNSYEQYF
TRBV19	TRBD1	TRBJ1-3	few	TGTGCCAGTAGTGAGTTGGGACAGGGCCCCTCTGGAAACACCATATATTTT	CASSELGQGPSGNTIYF
TRBV5-1	-	TRBJ1-2	many	TGCGCCAGCAGCCCCGGGCCCTCCTATGGCTACACCTTC	CASSPGPSYGYTF
TRBV27	-	TRBJ1-2	-	TGTGCCAGCAGTTTATCGGCCGGCGCTCGGGTGTCGTATGGCTACACCTTC	CASSLSAGARVSYGYTF